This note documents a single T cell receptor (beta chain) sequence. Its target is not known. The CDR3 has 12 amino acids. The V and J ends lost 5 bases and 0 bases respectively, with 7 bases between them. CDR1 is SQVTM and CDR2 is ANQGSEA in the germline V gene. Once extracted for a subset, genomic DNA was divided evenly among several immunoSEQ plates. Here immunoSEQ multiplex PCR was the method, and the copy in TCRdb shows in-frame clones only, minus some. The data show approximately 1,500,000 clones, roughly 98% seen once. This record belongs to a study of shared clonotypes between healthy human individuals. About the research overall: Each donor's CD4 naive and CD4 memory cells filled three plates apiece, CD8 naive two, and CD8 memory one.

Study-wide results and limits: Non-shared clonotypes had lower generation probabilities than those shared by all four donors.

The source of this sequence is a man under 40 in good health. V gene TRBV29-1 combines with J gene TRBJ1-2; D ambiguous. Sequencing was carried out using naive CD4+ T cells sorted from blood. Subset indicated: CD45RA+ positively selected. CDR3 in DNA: TGCAGCGTTAAAGTGGCTAACTATGGCTACACCTTC. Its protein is CSVKVANYGYTF.